This T cell receptor (beta chain) derives from a study of beta chain features in type 1 diabetes. Study results and caveats: TCRB CDR3s were moderately but significantly shorter in Type 1 diabetes patients in all four CD4+ subsets.

Germline assignment: CDR1 SQVTM and CDR2 ANQGSEA. The V gene lost 6 bases and the J gene lost 3 bases, with 9 bases spanning the gap. There are 11 residues in the CDR3. Sorting gave populations that all exceeded 95% purity. Reverse transcribing all isolated RNA meant expressed TCRB transcripts were sequenced. TCRdb's table, derived via immunoSEQ multiplex PCR, lists solely in-frame clones and lacks some. The top ten hold 0.05% to 0.07% of the sample, which has around 430,000 clones, 25% to 35% seen once. Points on this clone: The antigen is unknown.

The receptor's source is a man aged 18 to 29 in good health. Source material: naive CD4+ T cells from blood. The J gene is TRBJ2-7, the V gene TRBV29-1, with TRBD1 as a possible D gene (6 bases). The CDR3 sequence: CSVQGLYEQYF. The CDR3 DNA is TGCAGCGTCCAGGGGCTCTACGAGCAGTACTTC.